A selection of T cell receptor beta chains follows, all from one sample in a study of Graves' ophthalmopathy and Graves' hyperthyroidism. One entry per CDR3 protein results from TCRdb running MiXCR on the multiplex PCR reads. The data contain around 1.1 million distinct CDR3 sequences, about two fifths of them singletons. The material sequenced was peripheral blood or thyroid tissue (not recorded which). These receptors were obtained from an adult man with Graves' hyperthyroidism. CDR3s include the opening cysteine and the closing phenylalanine or tryptophan. D genes are given only for firm matches. Only part of the rows carry a size: once, few, many, or a class if the clone is expanded.

abundance	d_gene	v_gene	len	j_gene	CDR3nt	CDR3aa
few	.	TRBV7-9	16	TRBJ1-5	TGTGCCAGCAGCCCCGGTAAGGGATATAGCAATCAGCCCCAGCATTTT	CASSPGKGYSNQPQHF
many	.	TRBV29-1	11	TRBJ1-2	TGCAGCGCCCTTCGAAGCGGAGGCTACACCTTC	CSALRSGGYTF
.	.	TRBV28	13	TRBJ2-5	TGTGCCAGCAGTTACTCTGGGTTGGAGACCCAGTACTTC	CASSYSGLETQYF
many	.	TRBV20-1	13	TRBJ2-7	TGCAGTGCTAGAGCCGAGGACGCAGTCGGGCAGTACTTC	CSARAEDAVGQYF
.	TRBD2	TRBV9	17	TRBJ2-3	TGTGCCAGCAGCGTATCCGGGGGGGCTTCGGGCACAGATACGCAGTATTTT	CASSVSGGASGTDTQYF
.	TRBD1	TRBV10-3	15	TRBJ1-2	TGTGCCAGCAGTTATACGCTGACAGGGGGCTATGGCTACACCTTC	CASSYTLTGGYGYTF
many	.	TRBV29-1	13	TRBJ2-2	TGCAGCGTTGCGACAGGAGGCACCGGGGAGCTGTTTTTT	CSVATGGTGELFF
many	.	TRBV9	15	TRBJ2-5	TGTGCCAGCAGCGTAGGCAGGTTGCGTCAAGAGACCCAGTACTTC	CASSVGRLRQETQYF
.	.	TRBV9	15	TRBJ2-5	TGTGCCAGCAGCGTAGGGGGAGGAGGTTTGGAGACCCAGTACTTC	CASSVGGGGLETQYF
.	.	TRBV27	13	TRBJ2-2	TGTGCCAGCAGTCCCAGGCACACCGGGGAGCTGTTTTTT	CASSPRHTGELFF
many	.	TRBV12-3/TRBV12-4	13	TRBJ1-2	TGTGCCAGCAGTTTAATATCCAGGGGCGGCTACACCTTC	CASSLISRGGYTF
many	.	TRBV20-1	14	TRBJ1-3	TGCAGTGCTACGGACTTTAGCTCTGGAAACACCATATATTTT	CSATDFSSGNTIYF
.	TRBD1	TRBV6-5	13	TRBJ1-2	TGTGCCAGCGCCACTCCAGGGGGCTATGGCTACACCTTC	CASATPGGYGYTF
.	TRBD1	TRBV25-1	14	TRBJ2-7	TGTACCAGTGATCCCGGGACAGCTGACGGGGAGCAGTACTTC	CTSDPGTADGEQYF
few	.	TRBV5-6	16	TRBJ2-7	TGTGCCAGCAGCTCATCTGGGACCTACAGTACGTACGAGCAGTACTTC	CASSSSGTYSTYEQYF
.	.	TRBV15	15	TRBJ1-3	TGTGCCACCAGTCGGGACCCAAACTCTGGAAACACCATATATTTT	CATSRDPNSGNTIYF
.	TRBD2	TRBV25-1	17	TRBJ2-2	TGTGCCAGCAGTGAAGGCGGGGGGGCGAGGCCCACCGGGGAGCTGTTTTTT	CASSEGGGARPTGELFF
few	.	TRBV6-5	17	TRBJ1-2	TGTGCCAGCAGTTACTCGATTTATAGGGGATTATACTATGGCTACACCTTC	CASSYSIYRGLYYGYTF
.	.	TRBV10-2	12	TRBJ2-7	TGCGCCAGCAGTGAGCCGGAATACGAGCAGTACTTC	CASSEPEYEQYF
.	.	TRBV7-9	14	TRBJ1-1	TGTGCCAGCAGCGGGGGCTTAAGGTACACTGAAGCTTTCTTT	CASSGGLRYTEAFF
.	.	TRBV7-9	18	TRBJ1-6	TGTGCCAGCGGGGAGGGAGACGTTCAGAGCTCCTATAATTCACCCCTCCACTTT	CASGEGDVQSSYNSPLHF
many	TRBD1	TRBV15	13	TRBJ1-2	TGTGCCACCAGCAGACCCGGACAGGGTGGCTACACCTTC	CATSRPGQGGYTF
.	.	TRBV30	14	TRBJ1-6	TGTGCCTGGAGTTCGGGGTGGCCTGATTCACCCCTCCACTTT	CAWSSGWPDSPLHF
once	.	TRBV11-2	13	TRBJ1-1	TGTGCCAGCAGCCTCGACCCAGGGGATGAAGCTTTCTTT	CASSLDPGDEAFF
many	TRBD1	TRBV10-3	16	TRBJ1-5	TGTGCCATCAGCAAAGACAGGGGCGATAGCAATCAGCCCCAGCATTTT	CAISKDRGDSNQPQHF
.	.	TRBV10-3	16	TRBJ1-4	TGTGCCATCAGTGAGTCGCGGGAGCTCTGGGAGGAAAAACTGTTTTTT	CAISESRELWEEKLFF
few	.	TRBV9	14	TRBJ2-5	TGTGCCAGCAGCGCCGGACACGGGACAGAGACCCAGTACTTC	CASSAGHGTETQYF
few	TRBD1	TRBV24-1	20	TRBJ2-2	TGTGCCACCAGTGATTTGATGGACAGGGCTCAGCTCGGGAACACCGGGGAGCTGTTTTTT	CATSDLMDRAQLGNTGELFF
many	.	TRBV7-8	15	TRBJ2-5	TGTGCCAGCAGCTCACCCCGGGGCAGGCGGGAGACCCAGTACTTC	CASSSPRGRRETQYF
.	.	TRBV12-3/TRBV12-4	15	TRBJ2-7	TGTGCCAGCAGTCTAACCGGGACTGGACTCCAGGAGCAGTACTTC	CASSLTGTGLQEQYF
many	.	TRBV29-1	15	TRBJ2-7	TGCAGCGTTGAAGATGGTCAAAAGGGCTCCTACGAGCAGTACTTC	CSVEDGQKGSYEQYF
.	TRBD2	TRBV11-2	17	TRBJ2-5	TGTGCCAGCAGCAAACCCTTGGGTCTAGCGGACCAAGAGACCCAGTACTTC	CASSKPLGLADQETQYF
few	TRBD2	TRBV9	18	TRBJ2-7	TGTGCCAGCAGCGTAGGGACTAGCGGGAACCAACCAACCTACGAGCAGTACTTC	CASSVGTSGNQPTYEQYF
.	.	TRBV24-1	16	TRBJ2-6	TGTGCCACCAGTGATGGCTGGGTCTCTGGGGCCAACGTCCTGACTTTC	CATSDGWVSGANVLTF
many	.	TRBV7-6	15	TRBJ2-7	TGTGCCAGCAGCTCAGACGAATATAGCAATTACGAGCAGTACTTC	CASSSDEYSNYEQYF
once	TRBD1	TRBV7-9	15	TRBJ2-5	TGTGCCAGCAGCCTAACCGGACAGGGGCGAGAGACCCAGTACTTC	CASSLTGQGRETQYF
.	TRBD2	TRBV25-1	20	TRBJ2-5	TGTGCCAGCGTTGAAGATCTCGGAGGCGGAGCGGGAGGGAGAGAAGAGACCCAGTACTTC	CASVEDLGGGAGGREETQYF